This TCR beta chain was found in a study of T cell responses to AZD1222 COVID-19 vaccine. Sequencing was performed with immunoSEQ multiplex PCR; in TCRdb, only in-frame clones are kept and a portion is missing. The sample lists about 110,000 clones, 88% occurring once. CDR3 length equals 13 residues. Unmatched junction bases numbered 1, after V lost 9 bases and J lost 3 bases. Looked up from germline, CDR1 is WNHNN and CDR2 is SYGVQD (reference sequence). This clone was found a few times. Its antigen is still unknown. Study outcomes and limitations: The study identified only six AZD1222 recipients as seropositive at baseline. The study found Spike-specific TCR breadth and depth rose after two AZD1222 doses.

The gene calls are TRBV10-1 and TRBJ2-1; 11 nucleotides match TRBD2. The sequence derives from an adult in good health. The sample in question was peripheral blood, obtained on day 0 of AZD1222 vaccination. The CDR3 nucleotides read TGCGCCAGTAGCGGGGGGGACTACAATGAGCAGTTCTTC. Protein: CASSGGDYNEQFF.